Many counts were recorded for the clone carrying this T cell receptor (beta chain). The length of the CDR3 is 14 residues. V lost 3 bases and J lost 2; bases outside the gene matches: 5. Germline V gene sequence: CDR1 DFQATT, CDR2 SNEGSKA (reference sequence). The sample is drawn from a study of neurological immune-mediated disorders. A 10-nucleotide random UMI tagged transcripts in template-switch 5'RACE cDNA synthesis. TCRdb reprocessed the 5' RACE reads via MiXCR and lists one record per CDR3 protein. The table lists fewer than 65,000 distinct CDR3 sequences, 10% of them singletons. Unsorted libraries were prepared from 2 million PBMCs that had been stored at -80 C.

The sequence was obtained from a man aged 65 to 79 with HTLV-1-associated myelopathy (HAM/TSP). Sample: PBMCs. This chain connects TRBV20-1 to TRBJ2-5; 8 bases align to TRBD2. The DNA for the CDR3 is TGCAGTGCTAGTATGGGACTAGGACAAGAGACCCAGTACTTC. Its protein is CSASMGLGQETQYF.